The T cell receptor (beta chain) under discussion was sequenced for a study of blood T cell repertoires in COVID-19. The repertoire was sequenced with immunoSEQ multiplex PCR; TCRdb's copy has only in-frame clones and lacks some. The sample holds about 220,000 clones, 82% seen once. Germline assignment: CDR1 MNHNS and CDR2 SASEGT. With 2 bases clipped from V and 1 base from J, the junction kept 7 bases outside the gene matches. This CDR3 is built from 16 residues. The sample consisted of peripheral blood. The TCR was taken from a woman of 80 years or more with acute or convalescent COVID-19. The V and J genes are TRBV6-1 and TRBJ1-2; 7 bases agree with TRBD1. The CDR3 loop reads CASSEQRGRGNYGYTF. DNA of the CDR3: TGTGCCAGCAGTGAACAAAGGGGGCGCGGTAACTATGGCTACACCTTC.